This T cell receptor beta chain was observed in a study of blood T cell repertoires in COVID-19. Study information: The study drew acute and convalescent COVID-19 samples from the United States, Italy and Spain.

Per the original methods: Amplification with reference gene primers provided the estimates of nucleated cell counts. The table came from immunoSEQ multiplex PCR; TCRdb's copy has only in-frame clones and leaves some out. Clone size and the V and J calls come from that table; the DNA yielded D and trimming. The table has approximately 150,000 clones, under 95% seen once. CDR3 size: 17 residues. Germline V lookup: CDR1 SGHTS, CDR2 YDEGEE. The ends lost 2 bases at V and 7 bases at J; junction bases unmatched: 15. The chain combines TRBV5-8 with TRBJ2-1, with 7 bases aligning to TRBD2. The sequenced sample consisted of peripheral blood. The sequence was obtained from a young man with COVID-19, enrolled during active disease. The CDR3 DNA reads as TGTGCCAGCAGCTTCTGGGCCAGCGGGAATTCCCTGAATGAGCAGTTCTTC. Translated: CASSFWASGNSLNEQFF.